The following is a T cell receptor (beta chain) sequence with its context. This sample stems from a study of T cell changes during pregnancy in multiple sclerosis. Sequencing was performed with immunoSEQ multiplex PCR; in TCRdb, only in-frame clones are kept and a portion is missing. The sample records approximately 60,000 clones, under 95% being singletons. Trimming took 0 bases from V and 2 from J, leaving 10 bases between them. CDR3 length: 15 residues. CDR1 is LGHNA, CDR2 YSLEER, per germline. The J gene is TRBJ2-5, the V gene TRBV4-3; D not resolved. The sequence was collected from a female donor with multiple sclerosis, enrolled in a pregnancy study. The source was CD8+ T cells from peripheral blood mononuclear cells, collected in the third trimester of pregnancy. CDR3 sequence (DNA): TGCGCCAGCAGCCAAGATTTTTCAGTACAAGAGACCCAGTACTTC. Protein: CASSQDFSVQETQYF.